This T cell receptor (beta chain) was observed in a study of neurological immune-mediated disorders. Looking at the study overall: The study included about 35 multiple sclerosis patients, around 31 relapsing-remitting and 3 secondary progressive. Findings of the study overall: None of the CDR3 amino acid sequences found in expanded clones was shared across subjects. This suggests that the TCR-beta repertoires were private in all groups. When the repertoires were sorted by phylogenetic grouping, those of 18 of 34 multiple sclerosis patients ended up in one related-CDR3 cluster, a possible signature.

CDR1 and CDR2 (germline): MGHRA, YSYEKL. V was clipped by 3 bases and J by 5 bases, with 11 bases between them. The CDR3 spans 14 residues. This clonotype was picked up many times. Its antigen is currently unknown. By 5'RACE with 10-nucleotide random UMIs, the cDNA was made. TCRdb reprocessed the 5' RACE reads with MiXCR, giving one entry per CDR3 protein. The sample comprises about 60,000 distinct CDR3 sequences, over 4% of which are singletons, and 2.9% rests with the top ten. The sequence came from a man aged 45-65 years with multiple sclerosis. The chain combines TRBV4-1 with TRBJ2-1, with a tentative D call TRBD2 (5 bases). The sample was PBMCs. The CDR3 loop is CASSHPGINNEQFF. In nucleotides, the CDR3 is TGCGCCAGCAGCCACCCGGGGATCAACAATGAGCAGTTCTTC.